These T cell receptor beta chains were read from a single sample in a study of T cells in Graves' hyperthyroidism and ophthalmopathy. TCRdb re-analysed the multiplex PCR reads in MiXCR, keeping a single row per CDR3 protein. The data contain approximately 520,000 distinct CDR3 sequences, around 20% of them seen just once; the ten biggest clones take up less than 30%. The sequenced material came from blood. The source is a man between 18 and 35 years old with Graves' hyperthyroidism. CDR3s include the opening cysteine and the closing phenylalanine or tryptophan. D genes are given only for firm matches. For some rows the clone size is stated as once, few or many, or as a class when expanded; others skip it.

v_call,d_call,clone_size,j_call,cdr3_nt,cdr3_aa
TRBV11-2,.,few,TRBJ1-1,TGTGCCAGCAGCTTAGAAGGCAGATATAACACTGAAGCTTTCTTT,CASSLEGRYNTEAFF
TRBV28,.,many,TRBJ1-5,TGTGCCAGCAGTCCACTCGAGGGCAATCAGCCCCAGCATTTT,CASSPLEGNQPQHF
TRBV6-1,.,many,TRBJ2-2,TGTGCCAGCAGTGAAGCTTGGGGGGAAGCGAACACCGGGGAGCTGTTTTTT,CASSEAWGEANTGELFF
TRBV12-3/TRBV12-4,.,many,TRBJ2-5,TGTGCCAGCAGTTTAATTTGGCAGGACCAAGAGACCCAGTACTTC,CASSLIWQDQETQYF
TRBV5-1,TRBD2,.,TRBJ2-5,TGCGCCAGCAGCTTGCTAGCGGGAGTTGTAGAAGAGACCCAGTACTTC,CASSLLAGVVEETQYF
TRBV6-1,.,many,TRBJ1-5,TGTGCCAGCAGTGGAGCCCCCGGCCTCCTGTCCAGCAATCAGCCCCAGCATTTT,CASSGAPGLLSSNQPQHF
TRBV27,.,many,TRBJ1-5,TGTGCCAGCAGTTTTGAGAGCAATCAGCCCCAGCATTTT,CASSFESNQPQHF
TRBV12-3/TRBV12-4,TRBD2,many,TRBJ2-5,TGTGCCAGCAGCTCGGGACTAGGGGAGACCCAGTACTTC,CASSSGLGETQYF
TRBV6-1,.,.,TRBJ1-1,TGTGCCAGCACCCTCTTTGAGAGCGGTGAAGCTTTCTTT,CASTLFESGEAFF
TRBV20-1,.,many,TRBJ2-7,TGCAGTGCTAGACCTCTCCATTCGTCCTACGAGCAGTACTTC,CSARPLHSSYEQYF
TRBV28,.,many,TRBJ1-5,TGTGCCAGCAGCCCCGAGGTGGGGCTGGGCAATCAGCCCCAGCATTTT,CASSPEVGLGNQPQHF
TRBV6-5,.,.,TRBJ1-2,TGTGCCAGCAGTTACTCGCCCCTAAATGGTGGCTACACCTTC,CASSYSPLNGGYTF
TRBV6-1,.,many,TRBJ1-2,TGTGCCAGCAGTGAAAGACGGACAGTCAACTATGGCTACACCTTC,CASSERRTVNYGYTF
TRBV12-3/TRBV12-4,.,many,TRBJ2-7,TGTGCCAGCAGTTACCTATATGGGGAGCAGTACTTC,CASSYLYGEQYF
TRBV6-2/TRBV6-3,.,many,TRBJ1-3,TGTGCCAGCAGAGGAGCGTCTGGAAACACCATATATTTT,CASRGASGNTIYF
TRBV27,.,many,TRBJ2-7,TGTGCCAGCAGCTTGCATGCCCTCGGGGGTTTATACGAGCAGTACTTC,CASSLHALGGLYEQYF
TRBV2,.,many,TRBJ2-5,TGTGCCAGCAGTGAGGGGCCCTGGTGGGTGGCGGATCGGGAGACCCAGTACTTC,CASSEGPWWVADRETQYF
TRBV4-2,.,.,TRBJ1-1,TGTGCCAGCAGCCAAGATGGGGGCTGGGTGGGGGGCATGAACACTGAAGCTTTCTTT,CASSQDGGWVGGMNTEAFF
TRBV6-1,TRBD1,many,TRBJ1-2,TGTGCCAGCAGGGAGATCGGGGGACAGATCGTCGGCTACACCTTC,CASREIGGQIVGYTF
TRBV7-9,TRBD1,many,TRBJ1-3,TGTGCCAGCCAACCGGGACAGTTCTCTGGAAACACCATATATTTT,CASQPGQFSGNTIYF
TRBV5-1,.,many,TRBJ1-1,TGCGCCAGCAGCTTGGTTAGGGGGTCGGACACTGAAGCTTTCTTT,CASSLVRGSDTEAFF
TRBV11-2,.,.,TRBJ2-4,TGTGCCAGCAGCTTATACAGAGCCAAAAACATTAAGTACTTC,CASSLYRAKNIKYF
TRBV6-1,.,few,TRBJ1-2,TGTGCCAGCAGTGAAAGGGGCAGCAACTATGGCTACACCTTC,CASSERGSNYGYTF
TRBV7-6,.,few,TRBJ2-2,TGTGCCAGCGCATTAGGGAAGCAGGAGCTGTTTTTT,CASALGKQELFF
TRBV6-5,.,.,TRBJ1-2,TGTGCCAGCAGTTACTCGACGGGGACCGCGGTCGGCTACACCTTC,CASSYSTGTAVGYTF
TRBV6-1,.,many,TRBJ1-2,TGTGCCATCGCTGCACCTAACTATGGCTACACCTTC,CAIAAPNYGYTF
TRBV6-5,TRBD2,many,TRBJ2-2,TGTGCCAGCAGTACTAGCGGGGGCGGCACCGGGGAGCTGTTTTTT,CASSTSGGGTGELFF
TRBV20-1,TRBD2,many,TRBJ2-5,TGCAGTGCTAGAGATCTAGGCCGGGAGGTGGAGACCCAGTACTTC,CSARDLGREVETQYF
TRBV12-3/TRBV12-4,.,many,TRBJ1-1,TGTGCCAGCAGGGCAGACTCGAACACTGAAGCTTTCTTT,CASRADSNTEAFF